The clone carrying this T cell receptor (beta chain) was observed a handful of times. This record comes from a study of T-cell memory formation after mild COVID-19. TCRdb ran MiXCR on the 5' RACE reads and lists one entry per CDR3 protein. Here the sample spans fewer than 15,000 distinct CDR3 sequences, 16% being singletons. Germline V gene lookup returns CDR1 SGHAT and CDR2 FQDESV (reference sequence). Trimming took 5 bases from V and 2 from J, leaving 13 bases between them. The CDR3 is 14 residues long. Input material: PBMCs or a T cell subset sorted from them (not recorded which). The chain combines TRBV11-1 with TRBJ2-7; TRBD1 might be the D (6 bases). This receptor was identified in a man in his late teens or twenties who had mild COVID-19 (a few samples of this study predate the infection). Cell type and time point are not known. The CDR3: CASSPPTGTYEQYF. CDR3 coding DNA: TGTGCCAGCAGCCCTCCGACAGGAACCTACGAGCAGTACTTC.